Shown below are 25 T cell receptor beta chains from a single sample sequenced in a study of T cells in localized non-small cell lung cancer. The data were produced by immunoSEQ multiplex PCR, yet TCRdb's version contains in-frame clones alone and is incomplete. The profile shows about 40,000 clones, about 91% of them singletons. Sequenced material: PBMCs, taken before any cancer treatment. The origin of the receptors is a woman between 35 and 70 years old with stage II lung adenocarcinoma.

The chain is built from TRBV11-2 and TRBJ1-6, with TRBD1 matching over 7 bases. V lost 3 bases to trimming and J lost 7 bases; unmatched junction nucleotides: 3. Per germline, CDR1 SGHAT and CDR2 FQNNGV. CDR3 length: 14 amino acids. For the CDR3, the DNA is TGTGCCAGCAGCTTTGGGACAGAAAATTCACCCCTCCACTTT. Protein sequence: CASSFGTENSPLHF.

V gene TRBV29-1 combines with J gene TRBJ1-1, with 7 positions matching TRBD1. Germline-derived CDR1 and CDR2 are SQVTM and ANQGSEA. This CDR3 is 12 amino acids long. V lost 7 bases to trimming and J lost 4 bases; unmatched junction nucleotides: 6. CDR3 nucleotides: TGCAGCGAACAACAGGGGCCCACTGAAGCTTTCTTT. Amino acid sequence: CSEQQGPTEAFF. The complete variable domain, with remaining parts taken from reference TRBV29-1 and TRBJ1-1, reads SAVISQKPSRDICQRGTSLTIQCQVDSQVTMMFWYRQQPGQSLTLIATANQGSEATYESGFVIDKFPISRPNLTFSTLTVSNMSPEDSSIYLCSEQQGPTEAFFGQGTRLTVV.

CDR3 in amino acids: CASSIPAGGETDTQYF. CDR3 bases: TGTGCCAGTAGTATCCCAGCGGGGGGGGAAACAGATACGCAGTATTTT. The chain is built from TRBV19 and TRBJ2-3; 10 nucleotides match TRBD2. Germline V gene sequence: CDR1 LNHDA, CDR2 SQIVND (reference sequence). V trimming: 3 bases; J trimming: 3 bases; junction bases outside the gene matches: 6. This CDR3 comprises 16 residues.

V gene TRBV6-5 combines with J gene TRBJ1-1; D might be TRBD1 (6 bases). This CDR3 region has 12 residues. V lost 7 bases and J lost 3, with 9 bases in between. Looked up from germline, CDR1 is MNHEY and CDR2 is SVGAGI. In DNA, the CDR3 is TGTGCCAGCACAGGACAGTACACTGAAGCTTTCTTT. This codes for CASTGQYTEAFF.

The chain links TRBV11-3 to TRBJ2-1; TRBD1 matches at 8 bases. The CDR3 is made up of 15 amino acids. The V gene end was trimmed by 4 bases and the J gene end by 6 bases; junction bases not matched to a gene: 8. In germline, CDR1 is SGHNT, CDR2 YENEEA. CDR3 nucleotide sequence: TGTGCCAGCAGCTCCGGACAGGGTCAACGCAATGAGCAGTTCTTC. It codes for CASSSGQGQRNEQFF.

The rearrangement uses TRBV19 and TRBJ2-5, with D uncertain. V was clipped by 3 bases and J by 5 bases, with 16 bases between them. Germline assignment: CDR1 LNHDA and CDR2 SQIVND (reference sequence). The CDR3 contains 15 residues. The CDR3 sequence is CASSIIRGGVETQYF. DNA for the CDR3: TGTGCCAGTAGTATCATCAGAGGCGGAGTGGAGACCCAGTACTTC.

The rearrangement joins TRBV6-1 to TRBJ1-1; 9 nucleotides match TRBD1. The CDR3 has 13 amino acids. Per the germline V gene, CDR1 is MNHNS and CDR2 is SASEGT. V lost 5 bases and J lost 12; bases outside the gene matches: 10. Here the CDR3 reads CASSPRDRENSFF. The CDR3 DNA sequence: TGTGCCAGCAGTCCCCGGGACAGGGAGAATTCTTTCTTT.

This clone was seen once. The CDR3 bases are TGTGCCAGCAGTTTTTCAACCTACAGGGGGCGAGACTATGGCTACACCTTC. Translation gives CASSFSTYRGRDYGYTF. The chain combines TRBV27 with TRBJ1-2; TRBD1 matches 9 bases. The V gene end was trimmed by 3 bases and the J gene end by 3 bases; junction bases not matched to a gene: 11. The CDR3 totals 17 residues. The germline gives CDR1 MNHEY, CDR2 SMNVEV (reference sequence).

The chain has TRBV7-3 and TRBJ2-3, with 12 bases that match TRBD2. The ends lost 5 bases at V and 0 bases at J; junction bases unmatched: 0. Germline V lookup: CDR1 SGHTA, CDR2 FQGTGA. The CDR3 extends over 15 amino acids. CDR3: CASSLAGGSTDTQYF. Here the CDR3 DNA reads TGTGCCAGCAGCCTAGCGGGGGGGAGCACAGATACGCAGTATTTT. The complete variable domain, with remaining parts taken from reference TRBV7-3 and TRBJ2-3, reads GAGVSQTPSNKVTEKGKYVELRCDPISGHTALYWYRQSLGQGPEFLIYFQGTGAADDSGLPNDRFFAVRPEGSVSTLKIQRTERGDSAVYLCASSLAGGSTDTQYFGPGTRLTVL.

J is TRBJ1-6 and V is TRBV9, with D possibly TRBD1 on 5 matching bases. V was pared by 4 bases and J by 4 bases, with 15 bases between. Germline CDR1 reads SGDLS; CDR2 reads YYNGEE. The length of the CDR3 is 16 residues. The CDR3 DNA reads TGTGCCAGCAGCAATCCGCGGACAAGATATAATTCACCCCTCCACTTT. This encodes CASSNPRTRYNSPLHF.

The CDR3 loop is CASSVTSGSSTDTQYF. CDR3 DNA: TGCGCCAGCAGCGTTACTAGCGGGTCTAGCACAGATACGCAGTATTTT. The chain uses TRBV5-1 and TRBJ2-3, with 9 bases that match TRBD2. Germline V gene lookup returns CDR1 SGHRS and CDR2 YFSETQ. The CDR3 sequence is 16 residues long. J was trimmed by 0 bases and V by 4 bases; bases with no gene match: 6.

V gene TRBV7-6 combines with J gene TRBJ2-5, with TRBD2 as a possible D gene (5 bases). CDR1 and CDR2 (germline): SGHVS, FNYEAQ. The ends were cut back, 2 bases at V and 1 base at J, with 11 bases in the middle. This CDR3 is built from 15 residues. CDR3 nucleotides: TGTGCCAGCAGCTTATCCCCAGCGGCCCAAGAGACCCAGTACTTC. Translated: CASSLSPAAQETQYF.

The genes are TRBV27 and TRBJ2-5; 10 positions match TRBD2. The CDR3 runs 15 residues. The ends lost 4 bases at V and 2 bases at J; junction bases unmatched: 4. Germline CDR1 and CDR2: MNHEY and SMNVEV (reference sequence). Here the CDR3 DNA reads TGTGCCAGCAGTTCCGGGACTAGCGCTCAAGAGACCCAGTACTTC. It yields the protein CASSSGTSAQETQYF.

CDR3 DNA sequence: TGCGCCAGCAGCCCTCGGACGGCGTCCTCTGGAAACACCATATATTTT. Protein product: CASSPRTASSGNTIYF. The rearrangement joins TRBV5-1 to TRBJ1-3, with D uncertain. V lost 4 bases to trimming and J lost 0 bases, with 14 bases between them. From germline, CDR1 is SGHRS and CDR2 YFSETQ. There are 16 residues in the CDR3.

The genes are TRBV7-9 and TRBJ2-5, with D possibly being TRBD2 (6 bases). The germline V gene has CDR1 SEHNR and CDR2 FQNEAQ (reference sequence). V was shortened by 4 bases and J by 4 bases, with 13 bases between the two germline ends. There are 14 residues in the CDR3. This CDR3 reads CASSWTSGAETQYF. In DNA form, the CDR3 reads TGTGCCAGCAGCTGGACTTCGGGAGCAGAGACCCAGTACTTC. Combining the CDR3 with reference TRBV7-9 and TRBJ2-5 gives the whole variable domain DTGVSQNPRHKITKRGQNVTFRCDPISEHNRLYWYRQTLGQGPEFLTYFQNEAQLEKSRLLSDRFSAERPKGSFSTLEIQRTEQGDSAMYLCASSWTSGAETQYFGPGTRLLVL.

The chain carries TRBV28 and TRBJ1-2; D might be TRBD1 (5 bases). Trimming shortened V by 2 bases and J by 1 base, and 8 bases separated the two germline ends. The CDR3 is made up of 14 amino acids. Germline CDR1 reads MDHEN; CDR2 reads SYDVKM. In DNA form, the CDR3 reads TGTGCCAGCAGTTTAGACGGGGGTAACTATGGCTACACCTTC. Translation: CASSLDGGNYGYTF.

This clone is a singleton in its sample. This CDR3 is CASSIPSGRVGTDTQYF. The CDR3 nucleotides are TGTGCCAGTAGTATCCCCAGCGGGAGGGTTGGGACAGATACGCAGTATTTT. The chain has TRBV19 and TRBJ2-3; 10 positions agree with TRBD2. This CDR3 comprises 17 residues. Germline V gene lookup returns CDR1 LNHDA and CDR2 SQIVND (reference sequence). The V and J ends lost 3 bases and 3 bases, in that order; junction bases with no gene match: 9.

The genes are TRBV7-7 and TRBJ2-5; a possible D gene is TRBD1 (6 bases). The CDR3 loop spans 14 amino acids. From germline, CDR1 is SSHAT and CDR2 FNYEAQ (reference sequence). The germline V and J ends were trimmed by 6 bases and 6 bases, with 17 bases remaining between them. CDR3: CASSLSDRRQTQYF. CDR3 DNA sequence: TGTGCCAGCAGTTTGAGTGACAGGCGGCAGACCCAGTACTTC.

V and J are TRBV28 and TRBJ1-5, with D possibly being TRBD1 (6 bases). Trimming removed 8 bases from V and 4 bases from J, with 9 bases in between. The CDR3 covers 12 residues. The germline CDR1 and CDR2 sequences are MDHEN and SYDVKM. The CDR3 is CASSDRNQPQHF. In DNA, the CDR3 is TGTGCCAGCTCGGACAGAAATCAGCCCCAGCATTTT.

The chain employs TRBV28 and TRBJ2-1, with 11 nucleotides matching TRBD2. This CDR3 is built from 17 residues. Germline V gives CDR1 MDHEN, CDR2 SYDVKM. V was clipped by 0 bases and J by 7 bases; unmatched bases: 8. The CDR3 loop reads CASSLWGGLAGGNEQFF. CDR3 coding DNA: TGTGCCAGCAGTTTATGGGGGGGGCTAGCGGGAGGAAATGAGCAGTTCTTC.

The chain links TRBV15 to TRBJ1-4; 10 bases line up with TRBD1. The CDR3 length is 16 residues. J lost 1 base, V lost 5 bases, and 4 bases had no gene match. Germline V gives CDR1 LNHNV, CDR2 YYDKDF (reference sequence). The CDR3 spells CATSGTGAQTNEKLFF. The CDR3 region has the DNA TGTGCCACCAGCGGGACAGGGGCCCAAACTAATGAAAAACTGTTTTTT.

This clone was recorded once. The chain links TRBV19 to TRBJ1-1, with a weak D call TRBD1 (5 bases). The CDR3 loop spans 15 amino acids. Germline CDR1 reads LNHDA; CDR2 reads SQIVND (reference sequence). V gave up 4 bases and J gave up 2 bases, with 14 bases separating them. CDR3 DNA: TGTGCCAGTAGTAGCCCGCCAGGGATTAACACTGAAGCTTTCTTT. As protein: CASSSPPGINTEAFF.

V usage is TRBV7-3 and J usage is TRBJ2-1; maybe TRBD2 (6 bases). Trimming removed 0 bases from V and 2 bases from J, with 8 bases in between. Germline values: CDR1 SGHTA, CDR2 FQGTGA. There are 15 residues in the CDR3. The CDR3 DNA reads TGTGCCAGCAGCTTAACCGGGGGACCCTACAATGAGCAGTTCTTC. Translated: CASSLTGGPYNEQFF.

The chain uses TRBV11-3 and TRBJ2-5, with unresolved D. Germline CDR1 is SGHNT and CDR2 is YENEEA. V was trimmed by 5 bases and J by 2 bases, leaving 18 bases between them. This CDR3 contains 16 residues. The DNA for the CDR3 is TGTGCCAGCAGCCTTAGTGTCAGTGGCTCTCAAGAGACCCAGTACTTC. Amino acids: CASSLSVSGSQETQYF.

The V call is TRBV2, the J call TRBJ2-3, with D hard to call. This CDR3 has 11 residues. Germline V gene sequence: CDR1 SNHLY, CDR2 FYNNEI. V gave up 3 bases and J gave up 6 bases, with 4 bases separating them. CDR3 residues: CASSEHDTQYF. The CDR3 DNA sequence: TGTGCCAGCAGTGAGCACGATACGCAGTATTTT.